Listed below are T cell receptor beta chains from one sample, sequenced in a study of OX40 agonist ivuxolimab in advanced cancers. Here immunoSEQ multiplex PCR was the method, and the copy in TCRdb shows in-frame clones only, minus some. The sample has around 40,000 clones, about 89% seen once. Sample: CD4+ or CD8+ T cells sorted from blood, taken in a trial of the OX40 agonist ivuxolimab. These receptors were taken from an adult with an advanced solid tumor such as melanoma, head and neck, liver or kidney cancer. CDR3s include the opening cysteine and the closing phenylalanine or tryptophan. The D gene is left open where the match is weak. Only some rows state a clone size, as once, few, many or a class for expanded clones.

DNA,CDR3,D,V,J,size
TGTGCCAGCTCACCTGCGGACAGTCGAGAGACCCAGTACTTC,CASSPADSRETQYF,NA,TRBV18,TRBJ2-5,NA
TGTGCCAGCACAGTTCTCTACGAGCAGTACTTC,CASTVLYEQYF,NA,TRBV2,TRBJ2-7,NA
TGTGCCAGCTCACCAGGGTGGGGGTTCGCAGATACGCAGTATTTT,CASSPGWGFADTQYF,NA,TRBV18,TRBJ2-3,once
TGTGCCAGCAGCGATGAAGCTTTCTTT,CASSDEAFF,NA,TRBV6-6,TRBJ1-1,NA
TGTGCCAGCAGCCTGGATTACACCGGGGAGCTGTTTTTT,CASSLDYTGELFF,NA,TRBV11-3,TRBJ2-2,NA
TGTGCCAGCAGCCAAGGGGGCTCTGGAAACACCATATATTTT,CASSQGGSGNTIYF,NA,TRBV7-9,TRBJ1-3,NA
TGTGCCAGCAGCAAACAAGGTCGGTGCTACAATGAGCAGTTCTTC,CASSKQGRCYNEQFF,NA,TRBV21-1,TRBJ2-1,NA
TGCGCCAGCAGCCAAGAAAGGGACAGGGACTACGAGCAGTACTTC,CASSQERDRDYEQYF,TRBD1,TRBV4-3,TRBJ2-7,NA
TGTGCCAGCAGCCCTAGGGGTCCGGGGGAAATCCTATTCCGGGAGACCCAGTACTTC,CASSPRGPGEILFRETQYF,NA,TRBV28,TRBJ2-5,NA
TGTGCCAGCAGATCATGGACAGGGGACACTGAAGCTTTCTTT,CASRSWTGDTEAFF,TRBD1,TRBV11-2,TRBJ1-1,NA
TGTGCCAGCATCGAGCGCTCCCAGCGTTGGGGACCAATGAATACGCAGTATTTT,CASIERSQRWGPMNTQYF,NA,TRBV7-2,TRBJ2-3,NA
TGTGCCAGCAGTTACTACAGGGAAGGTGGCTACACCTTC,CASSYYREGGYTF,NA,TRBV2,TRBJ1-2,NA
TGTGCCAGCAGCTTAGATCGGTGGACTGAAGCTTTCTTT,CASSLDRWTEAFF,NA,TRBV11-3,TRBJ1-1,once
TGTGCCAGCAGCTCGTCTGGTCTGGGCCCGGGGGGCTCTGAAGCTTTCTTT,CASSSSGLGPGGSEAFF,NA,TRBV7-3,TRBJ1-1,NA
TGTGCCAGCACCTGGGGGGGACGCTCTGGAAACACCATATATTTT,CASTWGGRSGNTIYF,NA,TRBV5-6,TRBJ1-3,NA
TGTGCCAGCAGCTTAGGAGACAGGGGGCTGATGAACACTGAAGCTTTCTTT,CASSLGDRGLMNTEAFF,TRBD1,TRBV7-9,TRBJ1-1,NA
TGTGCCAGCTCTCCCCCCGGGACGACGGTAAACACCTTC,CASSPPGTTVNTF,NA,TRBV6-5,TRBJ1-2,NA
TGTGCCAGCAGCTTAGACGGGACCTCCGTGACTGAAGCTTTCTTT,CASSLDGTSVTEAFF,NA,TRBV7-2,TRBJ1-1,NA
TGCGCCAGCAGGGGGACAGGGGGCTCCTACGAGCAGTACTTC,CASRGTGGSYEQYF,TRBD1,TRBV10-2,TRBJ2-7,NA
TGTGCCAGCAGTCTAGGGGGGGGTGGTGGAAACACCATATATTTT,CASSLGGGGGNTIYF,NA,TRBV28,TRBJ1-3,NA
TGTGCCAGCAGCGTAGGTGGGACAGGAGAGACCCAGTACTTC,CASSVGGTGETQYF,TRBD1,TRBV9,TRBJ2-5,NA
TGTGCCAGCAGTGCAAGGGCGGGAGGGAGCGCCGGGGAGCTGTTTTTT,CASSARAGGSAGELFF,TRBD2,TRBV6-1,TRBJ2-2,once
TGTGCCAGCAGCGTAGCAGGGTACGGCTACACCTTC,CASSVAGYGYTF,NA,TRBV9,TRBJ1-2,NA
TGTGCCAGCAGCTCTAAGGACTCGGGAGGCACTGAAGCTTTCTTT,CASSSKDSGGTEAFF,NA,TRBV5-6,TRBJ1-1,once
TGCGCCAGCAGCTTGTTGAGGGTCGGCTACGAGCAGTACTTC,CASSLLRVGYEQYF,NA,TRBV5-1,TRBJ2-7,NA
TGCAGCGTTGAAGATCCTTCTGAAAAACTGTTTTTT,CSVEDPSEKLFF,NA,TRBV29-1,TRBJ1-4,NA
TGCGCCAGCAGCCAAGATCCCCCAGGTGCCAAAAACATTCAGTACTTC,CASSQDPPGAKNIQYF,NA,TRBV4-1,TRBJ2-4,NA
TGTGCCAGCAGTTCCGCCCTGACAGGGTATGGGTACACCATATATTTT,CASSSALTGYGYTIYF,TRBD1,TRBV28,TRBJ1-3,NA
TGTGCCAGCAGCTTGGGCTCTACAGGGCTCGGTGGCTACACCTTC,CASSLGSTGLGGYTF,NA,TRBV5-6,TRBJ1-2,NA
TGTGCCAGCAGCCTTGACTTTTTCTACGAGCAGTACTTC,CASSLDFFYEQYF,NA,TRBV2,TRBJ2-7,NA
TGTGCCAGCAGCCCGGCTACCAAAAACATTCAGTACTTC,CASSPATKNIQYF,NA,TRBV7-2,TRBJ2-4,NA
TGTGCCAGCAGTGTAACCGAGACCCAGTACTTC,CASSVTETQYF,NA,TRBV2,TRBJ2-5,NA
TGTGCCAGCAGCGTAGAGGTTAGGACAGAGAATTCACCCCTCCACTTT,CASSVEVRTENSPLHF,NA,TRBV9,TRBJ1-6,NA
TGCGCCAGCAGGAGGGAGAACTATGGCTACACCTTC,CASRRENYGYTF,NA,TRBV5-1,TRBJ1-2,NA
TGTGCCAGCAGCTTTCACTACAATGAGCAGTTCTTC,CASSFHYNEQFF,NA,TRBV7-2,TRBJ2-1,NA
TGTGCCAGCAGCTTTCGCCAGTCCTACGAGCAGTACTTC,CASSFRQSYEQYF,NA,TRBV6-9,TRBJ2-7,NA
TGTGCCAGCAGCCAGGGGCGCGGAGAGACCCAGTACTTC,CASSQGRGETQYF,NA,TRBV5-8,TRBJ2-5,NA
TGCAGCGTTGAAGCGCAGGGAGGGTACGAGCAGTACTTC,CSVEAQGGYEQYF,TRBD2,TRBV29-1,TRBJ2-7,NA
TGTGCCAGCAGCTTAGGGAGCCGCTCAAATACGCAGTATTTT,CASSLGSRSNTQYF,NA,TRBV7-9,TRBJ2-3,NA
TGTGCCAGCAGTTTAGTCGGGTACACAGATACGCAGTATTTT,CASSLVGYTDTQYF,NA,TRBV27,TRBJ2-3,NA